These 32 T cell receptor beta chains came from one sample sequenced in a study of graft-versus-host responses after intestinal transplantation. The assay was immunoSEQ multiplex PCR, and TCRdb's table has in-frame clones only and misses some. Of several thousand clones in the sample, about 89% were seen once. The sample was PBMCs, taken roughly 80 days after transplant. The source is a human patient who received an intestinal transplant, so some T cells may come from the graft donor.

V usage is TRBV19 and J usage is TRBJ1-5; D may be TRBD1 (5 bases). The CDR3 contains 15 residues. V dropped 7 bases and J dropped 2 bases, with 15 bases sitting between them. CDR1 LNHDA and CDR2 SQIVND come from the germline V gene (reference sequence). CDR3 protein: CASKRGAEGNQPQHF. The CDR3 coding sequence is TGTGCCAGTAAGAGAGGGGCGGAGGGCAATCAGCCCCAGCATTTT.

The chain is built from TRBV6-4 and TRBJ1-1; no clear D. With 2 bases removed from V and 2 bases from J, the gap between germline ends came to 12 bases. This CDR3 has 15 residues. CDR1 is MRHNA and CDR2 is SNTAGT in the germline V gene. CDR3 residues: CASSDAHKNNTEAFF. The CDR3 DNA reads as TGTGCCAGCAGTGACGCCCACAAGAATAACACTGAAGCTTTCTTT.

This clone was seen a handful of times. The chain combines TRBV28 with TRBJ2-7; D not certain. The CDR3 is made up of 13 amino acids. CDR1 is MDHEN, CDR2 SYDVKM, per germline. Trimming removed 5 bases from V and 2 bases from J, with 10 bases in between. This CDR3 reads CASSVGRTYEQYF. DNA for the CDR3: TGTGCCAGCAGTGTCGGCAGGACCTACGAGCAGTACTTC. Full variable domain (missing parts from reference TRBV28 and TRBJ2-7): DVKVTQSSRYLVKRTGEKVFLECVQDMDHENMFWYRQDPGLGLRLIYFSYDVKMKEKGDIPEGYSVSREKKERFSLILESASTNQTSMYLCASSVGRTYEQYFGPGTRLTVT.

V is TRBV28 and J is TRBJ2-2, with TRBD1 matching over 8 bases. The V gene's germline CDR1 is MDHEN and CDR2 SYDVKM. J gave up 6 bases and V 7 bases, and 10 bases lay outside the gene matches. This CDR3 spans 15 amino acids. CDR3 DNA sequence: TGTGCCAGCACCCATGGGGACAGGATGGCCGGGGAGCTGTTTTTT. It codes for CASTHGDRMAGELFF.

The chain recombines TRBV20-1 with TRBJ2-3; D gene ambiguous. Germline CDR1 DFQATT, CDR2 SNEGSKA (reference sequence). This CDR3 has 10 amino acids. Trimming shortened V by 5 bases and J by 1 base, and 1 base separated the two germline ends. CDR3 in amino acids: CSACTDTQYF. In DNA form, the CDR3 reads TGCAGTGCTTGCACAGATACGCAGTATTTT.

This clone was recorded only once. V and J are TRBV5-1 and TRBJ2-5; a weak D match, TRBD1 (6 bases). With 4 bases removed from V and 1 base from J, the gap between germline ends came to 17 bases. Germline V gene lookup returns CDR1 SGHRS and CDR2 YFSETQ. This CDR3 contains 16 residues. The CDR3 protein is CASSASNRASQETQYF. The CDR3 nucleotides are TGCGCCAGCAGCGCTAGCAACAGGGCGAGCCAAGAGACCCAGTACTTC.

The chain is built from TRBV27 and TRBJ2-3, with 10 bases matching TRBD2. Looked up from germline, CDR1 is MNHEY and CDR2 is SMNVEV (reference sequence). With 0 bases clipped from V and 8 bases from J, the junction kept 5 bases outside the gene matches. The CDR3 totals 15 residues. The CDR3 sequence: CASSLSPSGGGTQYF. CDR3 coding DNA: TGTGCCAGCAGTTTATCGCCTAGCGGGGGAGGTACGCAGTATTTT.

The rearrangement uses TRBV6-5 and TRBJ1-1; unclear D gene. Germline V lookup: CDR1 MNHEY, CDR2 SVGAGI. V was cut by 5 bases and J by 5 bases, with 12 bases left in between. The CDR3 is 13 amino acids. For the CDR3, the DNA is TGTGCCAGCAGTCAATCTGTATGGACTGAAGCTTTCTTT. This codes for CASSQSVWTEAFF.

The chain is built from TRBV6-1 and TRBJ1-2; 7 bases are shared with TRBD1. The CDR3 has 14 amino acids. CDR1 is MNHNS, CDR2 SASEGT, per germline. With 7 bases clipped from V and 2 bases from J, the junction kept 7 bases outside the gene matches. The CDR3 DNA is TGTGCCAGCATAACAGGGGACGTCAACTATGGCTACACCTTC. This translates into CASITGDVNYGYTF.

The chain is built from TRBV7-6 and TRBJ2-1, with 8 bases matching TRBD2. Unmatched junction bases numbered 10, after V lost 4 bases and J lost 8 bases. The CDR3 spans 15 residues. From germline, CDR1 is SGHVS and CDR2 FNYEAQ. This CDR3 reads CASSSRGGPEDEQFF. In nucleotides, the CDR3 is TGTGCCAGCAGCTCCCGGGGGGGCCCAGAGGATGAGCAGTTCTTC.

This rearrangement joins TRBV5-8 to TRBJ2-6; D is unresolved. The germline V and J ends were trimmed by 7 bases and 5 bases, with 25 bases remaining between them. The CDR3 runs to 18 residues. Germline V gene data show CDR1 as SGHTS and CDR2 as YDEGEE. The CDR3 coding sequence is TGTGCCAGCCTAATTGGTCAATCCACACAAAGTCGGGCCAACGTCCTGACTTTC. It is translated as CASLIGQSTQSRANVLTF.

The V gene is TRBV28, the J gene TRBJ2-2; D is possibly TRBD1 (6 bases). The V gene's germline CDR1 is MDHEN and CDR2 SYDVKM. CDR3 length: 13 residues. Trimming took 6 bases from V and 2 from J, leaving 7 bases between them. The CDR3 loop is CASRTGNTGELFF. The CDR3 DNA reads TGTGCCAGCAGGACAGGAAACACCGGGGAGCTGTTTTTT.

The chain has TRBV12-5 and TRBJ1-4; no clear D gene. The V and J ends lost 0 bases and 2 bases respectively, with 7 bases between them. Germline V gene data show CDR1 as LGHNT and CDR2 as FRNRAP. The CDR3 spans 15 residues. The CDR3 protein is CASGLVGLTNEKLFF. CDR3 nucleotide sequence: TGTGCTAGTGGTTTGGTAGGGCTTACTAATGAAAAACTGTTTTTT.

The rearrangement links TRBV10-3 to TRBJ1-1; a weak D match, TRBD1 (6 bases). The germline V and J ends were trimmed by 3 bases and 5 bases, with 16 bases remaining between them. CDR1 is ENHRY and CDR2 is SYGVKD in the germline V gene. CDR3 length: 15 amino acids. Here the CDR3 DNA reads TGTGCCATCAGTGACCCGGGACCAGGGGAAACTGAAGCTTTCTTT. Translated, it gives CAISDPGPGETEAFF.

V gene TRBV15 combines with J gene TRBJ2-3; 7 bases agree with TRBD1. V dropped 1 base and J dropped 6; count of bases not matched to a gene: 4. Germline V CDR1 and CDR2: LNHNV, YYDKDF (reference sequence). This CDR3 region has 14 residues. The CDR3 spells CATSRAGGGDTQYF. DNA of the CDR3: TGTGCCACCAGCAGAGCAGGGGGTGGCGATACGCAGTATTTT.

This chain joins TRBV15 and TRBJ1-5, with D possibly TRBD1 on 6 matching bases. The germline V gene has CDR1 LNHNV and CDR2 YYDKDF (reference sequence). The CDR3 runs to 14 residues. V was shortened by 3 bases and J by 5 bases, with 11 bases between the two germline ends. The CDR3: CATSSEQGYQPQHF. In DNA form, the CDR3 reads TGTGCCACCAGCAGTGAACAGGGATATCAGCCCCAGCATTTT.

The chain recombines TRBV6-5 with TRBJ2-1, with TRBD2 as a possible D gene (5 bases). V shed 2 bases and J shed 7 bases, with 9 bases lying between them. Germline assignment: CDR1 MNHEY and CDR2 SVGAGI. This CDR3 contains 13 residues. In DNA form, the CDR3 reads TGTGCCAGCAGTTACCTGGACTCGAATGAGCAGTTCTTC. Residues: CASSYLDSNEQFF.

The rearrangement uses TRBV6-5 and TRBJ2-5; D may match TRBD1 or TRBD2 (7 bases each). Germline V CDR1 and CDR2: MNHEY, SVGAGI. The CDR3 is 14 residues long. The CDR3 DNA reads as TGTGTAACGGAGAGTGCAGGCAGGGGGGGGACCCAGTACTTC. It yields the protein CVTESAGRGGTQYF.

CDR3 bases: TGTGCCAGCCTCCCGGGCGGGGGCCCTGGAAACACCATATATTTT. It encodes CASLPGGGPGNTIYF. V usage is TRBV7-9 and J usage is TRBJ1-3, with D possibly matching TRBD1 (6 bases). The CDR3 covers 15 residues. The germline CDR1 and CDR2 sequences are SEHNR and FQNEAQ (reference sequence). V was pared by 8 bases and J by 2 bases, with 16 bases between.

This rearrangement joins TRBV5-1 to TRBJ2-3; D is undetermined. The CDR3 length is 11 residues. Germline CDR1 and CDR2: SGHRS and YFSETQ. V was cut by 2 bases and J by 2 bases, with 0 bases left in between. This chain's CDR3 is CASSFTDTQYF. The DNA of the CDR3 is TGCGCCAGCAGCTTCACAGATACGCAGTATTTT.

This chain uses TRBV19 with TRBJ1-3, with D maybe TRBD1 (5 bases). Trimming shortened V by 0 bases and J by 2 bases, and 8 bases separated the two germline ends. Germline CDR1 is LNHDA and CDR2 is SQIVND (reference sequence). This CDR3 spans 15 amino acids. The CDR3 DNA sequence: TGTGCCAGTAGTATAGAAGTGGGGGCTGGAAACACCATATATTTT. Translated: CASSIEVGAGNTIYF.

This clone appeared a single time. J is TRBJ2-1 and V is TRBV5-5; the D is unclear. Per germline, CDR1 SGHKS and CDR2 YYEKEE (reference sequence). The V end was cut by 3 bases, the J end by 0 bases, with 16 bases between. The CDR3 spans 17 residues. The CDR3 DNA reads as TGTGCCAGCAGCTCCACGGGCACTTTAAGCTCCTACAATGAGCAGTTCTTC. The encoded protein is CASSSTGTLSSYNEQFF. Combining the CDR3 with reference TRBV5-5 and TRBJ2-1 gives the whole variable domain DAGVTQSPTHLIKTRGQQVTLRCSPISGHKSVSWYQQVLGQGPQFIFQYYEKEERGRGNFPDRFSARQFPNYSSELNVNALLLGDSALYLCASSSTGTLSSYNEQFFGPGTRLTVL.

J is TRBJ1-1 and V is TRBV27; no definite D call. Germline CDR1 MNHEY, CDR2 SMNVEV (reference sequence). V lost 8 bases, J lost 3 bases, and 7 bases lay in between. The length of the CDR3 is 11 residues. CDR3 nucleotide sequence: TGTGCCAGCCTGGGGTACACTGAAGCTTTCTTT. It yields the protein CASLGYTEAFF.

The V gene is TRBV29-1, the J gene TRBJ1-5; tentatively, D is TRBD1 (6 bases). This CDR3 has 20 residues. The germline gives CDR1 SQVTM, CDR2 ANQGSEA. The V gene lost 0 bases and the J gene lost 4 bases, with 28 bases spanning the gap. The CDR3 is CSVEDHYVSVEGVTNQPQHF. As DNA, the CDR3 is TGCAGCGTTGAAGACCATTACGTATCCGTGGAGGGGGTTACAAATCAGCCCCAGCATTTT.

CDR3 DNA sequence: TGCGCCAGCAGCTTTTCTCCCGACAGGGGCAACTACTACGAGCAGTACTTC. Its translation is CASSFSPDRGNYYEQYF. The chain has TRBV4-1 and TRBJ2-7; TRBD1 matches 8 bases. Germline-derived CDR1 and CDR2 are MGHRA and YSYEKL. J lost 3 bases, V lost 5 bases, and 15 bases had no gene match. CDR3 length equals 17 residues.

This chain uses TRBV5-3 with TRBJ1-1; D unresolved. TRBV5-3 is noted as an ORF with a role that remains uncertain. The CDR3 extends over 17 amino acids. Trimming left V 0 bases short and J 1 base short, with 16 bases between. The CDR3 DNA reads TGTGCCAGAAGCTTGGTCGGGGATGACGGCCCGAACACTGAAGCTTTCTTT. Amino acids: CARSLVGDDGPNTEAFF.

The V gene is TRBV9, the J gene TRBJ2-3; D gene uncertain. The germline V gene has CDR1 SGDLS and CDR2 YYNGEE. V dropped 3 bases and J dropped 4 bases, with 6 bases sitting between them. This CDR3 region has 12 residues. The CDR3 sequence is CASSAGSDTQYF. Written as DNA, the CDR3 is TGTGCCAGCAGCGCCGGGTCAGATACGCAGTATTTT.

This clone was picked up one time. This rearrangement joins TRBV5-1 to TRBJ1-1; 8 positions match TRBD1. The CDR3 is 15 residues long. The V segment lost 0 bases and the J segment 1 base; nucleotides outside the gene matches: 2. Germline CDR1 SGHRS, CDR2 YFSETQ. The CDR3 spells CASSLGGQANTEAFF. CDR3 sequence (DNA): TGCGCCAGCAGCTTGGGGGGACAGGCGAACACTGAAGCTTTCTTT.

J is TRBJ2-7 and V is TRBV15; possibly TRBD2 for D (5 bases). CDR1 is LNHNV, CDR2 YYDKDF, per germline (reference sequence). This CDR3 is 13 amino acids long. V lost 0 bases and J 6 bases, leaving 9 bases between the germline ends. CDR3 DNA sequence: TGTGCCACCAGCAGAGATCTAAGCGGCGAGCAGTACGTC. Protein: CATSRDLSGEQYV.

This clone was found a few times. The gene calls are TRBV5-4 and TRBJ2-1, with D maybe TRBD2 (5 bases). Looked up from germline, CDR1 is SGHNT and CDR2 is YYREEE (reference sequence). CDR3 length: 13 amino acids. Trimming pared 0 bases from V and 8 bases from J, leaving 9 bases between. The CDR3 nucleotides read TGTGCCAGCAGCTTGGGGTACGGGGATGAGCAGTTCTTC. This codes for CASSLGYGDEQFF.

CDR3 nucleotide sequence: TGTGCCAGCAGTTTACGACAGTCGGGCAACACCATATATTTT. Encoded protein: CASSLRQSGNTIYF. The chain employs TRBV28 and TRBJ1-3; D might be TRBD1 (5 bases). V lost 2 bases and J lost 7, with 12 bases in between. Germline CDR1 MDHEN, CDR2 SYDVKM. The CDR3 covers 14 residues.

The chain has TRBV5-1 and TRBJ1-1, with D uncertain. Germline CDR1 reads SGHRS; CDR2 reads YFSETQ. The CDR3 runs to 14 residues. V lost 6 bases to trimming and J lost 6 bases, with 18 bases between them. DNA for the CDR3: TGCGCCAGCACCCCCGGGCCGTATTCTTCTGAAGCTTTCTTT. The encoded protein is CASTPGPYSSEAFF.